The TCR beta chain under discussion was sequenced for a study of blood T cell repertoires in COVID-19. Background on the study: T cells, B-cell-depleted T cells, or PBMCs provided the cDNA or gDNA that served as material.

This clone was observed a few times. This CDR3 region has 14 residues. CDR1 and CDR2 from the germline V gene are LGHDT and YNNKEL (reference sequence). V dropped 4 bases and J dropped 3; count of bases not matched to a gene: 2. As processed by the authors: Nucleated cell counts were estimated from reference gene primer amplification. The assay was immunoSEQ multiplex PCR, and TCRdb's table has in-frame clones only and misses some. V and J calls and clone size are those listed in that table; D and trimming were worked out from the DNA. Of about 200,000 clones in the sample, roughly 75% were seen once.

V and J are TRBV3-1 (or the pseudogene TRBV3-2) and TRBJ2-7; 11 nucleotides match TRBD1. The material sequenced was peripheral blood. This clonotype originated in a woman aged 65 to 85 with acute or convalescent COVID-19. CDR3 residues: CASSPGTGGYEQYF. The CDR3 nucleotides read TGTGCCAGCAGCCCCGGGACAGGGGGCTACGAGCAGTACTTC.